The clone carrying this T cell receptor beta chain was detected many times. Its antigen is unknown. TCR beta CDR3 sequences were amplified from RNA transcripts. HTBI primers were used for first-round RT-PCR of the TCR CDR3. MiXCR, applied by TCRdb to the multiplex PCR reads, yields one record per CDR3 protein. This table holds 500,000 to 600,000 distinct CDR3 sequences, over 35% found once. These data come from a study of T cells in Graves' hyperthyroidism and ophthalmopathy. Regarding the study as a whole: Most thyroid clonotypes with frequency above 0.001 were detected in blood. A model of 13 V-J pairs discriminated ophthalmopathy from stable hyperthyroidism.

Uncontrolled infection, other autoimmune disease, pregnancy or lactation barred patients from enrollment. The germline CDR1 and CDR2 sequences are SGHTA and FQGNSA. Trimming cost V 1 base and J 9 bases; bases outside gene matches: 13. CDR3 length equals 18 residues. The gene calls are TRBV7-2 and TRBJ2-7, with 15 bases lining up with TRBD2. The origin of this receptor is an adult woman with Graves' disease, either hyperthyroidism or ophthalmopathy (not recorded which). The sequencing input was peripheral blood or thyroid tissue (not recorded which). Here the CDR3 DNA reads TGTGCCAGCAGCTTAGTTGCCGGACTAGCGGGAGGGCCCCGAGGGCAGTACTTC. Translating gives CASSLVAGLAGGPRGQYF.